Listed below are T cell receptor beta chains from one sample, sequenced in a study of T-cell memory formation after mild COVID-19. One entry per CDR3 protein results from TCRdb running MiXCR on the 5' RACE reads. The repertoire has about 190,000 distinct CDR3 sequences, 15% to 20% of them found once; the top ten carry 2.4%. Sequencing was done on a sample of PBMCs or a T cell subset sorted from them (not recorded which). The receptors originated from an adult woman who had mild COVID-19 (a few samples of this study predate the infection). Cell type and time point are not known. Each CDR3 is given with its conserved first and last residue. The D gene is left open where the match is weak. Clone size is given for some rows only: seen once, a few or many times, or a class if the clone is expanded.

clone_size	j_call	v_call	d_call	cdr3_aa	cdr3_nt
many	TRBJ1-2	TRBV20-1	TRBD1	CSARGGQADGYTF	TGCAGTGCTAGAGGGGGACAGGCGGATGGCTACACCTTC
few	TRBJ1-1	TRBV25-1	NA	CASNTIGEREAFF	TGTGCCAGCAATACTATAGGGGAACGTGAAGCTTTCTTT
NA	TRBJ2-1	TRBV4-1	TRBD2	CASSQIGLAGQKRIYNEQFF	TGCGCCAGCAGCCAAATAGGACTAGCGGGGCAAAAACGCATCTACAATGAGCAGTTCTTC
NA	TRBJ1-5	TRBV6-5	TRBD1	CASSPRGQGSNQPQHF	TGTGCCAGCAGTCCCCGCGGACAGGGGAGCAATCAGCCCCAGCATTTT
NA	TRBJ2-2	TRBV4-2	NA	CASSQDLGGNTGELFF	TGTGCCAGCAGCCAAGATCTGGGAGGGAACACCGGGGAGCTGTTTTTT
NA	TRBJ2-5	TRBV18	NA	CASSPRDGNKETQYF	TGTGCCAGCTCCCCGCGAGATGGGAATAAAGAGACCCAGTACTTC
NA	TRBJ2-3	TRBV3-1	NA	CASSQDLSSAQYF	TGTGCCAGCAGCCAAGATCTTTCTAGCGCGCAGTATTTT
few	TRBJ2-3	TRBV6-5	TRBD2	CASSRTSGSTDTQYF	TGTGCCAGCAGTCGGACTAGCGGGAGTACAGATACGCAGTATTTT
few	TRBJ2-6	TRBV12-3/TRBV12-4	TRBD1	CASSLTGTGVAGANVLTF	TGTGCCAGCAGTTTAACCGGGACAGGAGTCGCTGGGGCCAACGTCCTGACTTTC
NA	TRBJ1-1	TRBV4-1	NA	CASSQLQGRTEAFF	TGCGCCAGCAGCCAACTACAGGGTAGGACTGAAGCTTTCTTT
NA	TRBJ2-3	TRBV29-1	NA	CSVAPEGRLDTQYF	TGCAGCGTAGCCCCTGAGGGGCGGTTGGATACGCAGTATTTT
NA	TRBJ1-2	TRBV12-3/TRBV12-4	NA	CASSSGRAYYGYTF	TGTGCCAGCAGTTCAGGGAGGGCTTACTATGGCTACACCTTC
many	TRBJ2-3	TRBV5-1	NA	CASSLWGTDTQYF	TGTGCCAGCAGTTTATGGGGCACAGATACGCAGTATTTT
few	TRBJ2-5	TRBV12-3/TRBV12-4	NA	CASGPVGETQYF	TGTGCCAGCGGTCCGGTTGGAGAGACCCAGTACTTC
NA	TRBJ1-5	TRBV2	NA	CASSIPRGEDQPQHF	TGTGCCAGCAGTATCCCCCGGGGGGAGGATCAGCCCCAGCATTTT
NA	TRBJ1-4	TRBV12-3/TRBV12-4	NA	CASSRDGNEKLFF	TGTGCCAGCAGCCGGGACGGAAATGAAAAACTGTTTTTT
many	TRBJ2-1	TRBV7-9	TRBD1	CASSLVGDSHEQFF	TGTGCCAGCAGCTTAGTTGGGGACAGCCATGAGCAGTTCTTC
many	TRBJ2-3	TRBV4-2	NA	CASSQDGGQGQTQYF	TGTGCCAGCAGCCAAGATGGGGGACAAGGACAAACGCAGTATTTT
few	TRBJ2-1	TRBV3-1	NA	CASLQSNEQFF	TGTGCCAGCCTACAGAGCAATGAGCAGTTCTTC
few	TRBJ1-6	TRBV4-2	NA	CASSQDPGQWHSPLHF	TGTGCCAGCAGCCAAGATCCCGGACAGTGGCATTCACCCCTCCACTTT
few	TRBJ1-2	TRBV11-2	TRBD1	CASSLDRGHDGYTF	TGTGCCAGCAGCTTAGACAGGGGGCATGATGGCTACACCTTC
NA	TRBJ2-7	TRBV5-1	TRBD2	CASSFGRAGSYEQYF	TGCGCCAGCAGCTTCGGCCGAGCGGGATCCTACGAGCAGTACTTC
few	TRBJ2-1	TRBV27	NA	CASSRGAGYNEQFF	TGTGCCAGCAGTAGGGGGGCAGGGTACAATGAGCAGTTCTTC
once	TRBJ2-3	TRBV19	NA	CASSSGRHSTDTQYF	TGTGCCAGTAGTAGCGGACGGCATAGCACAGATACGCAGTATTTT
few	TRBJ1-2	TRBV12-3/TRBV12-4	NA	CASSLGQPLGYTF	TGTGCCAGCAGTTTGGGTCAGCCGTTAGGCTACACCTTC
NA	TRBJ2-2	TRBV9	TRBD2	CASSVGAGGWTGELFF	TGTGCCAGCAGCGTAGGAGCGGGAGGTTGGACCGGGGAGCTGTTTTTT
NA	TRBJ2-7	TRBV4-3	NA	CASSRGHGDRSYEQYF	TGCGCCAGCAGCCGCGGACACGGGGACCGCTCCTACGAGCAGTACTTC
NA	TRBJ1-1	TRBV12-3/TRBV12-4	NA	CASRSFLSTAGTEAFF	TGTGCCAGCAGGAGTTTCCTCTCGACAGCAGGGACTGAAGCTTTCTTT
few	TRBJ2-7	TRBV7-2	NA	CASSSYSGEQYF	TGTGCCAGCAGCTCGTACTCGGGCGAGCAGTACTTC
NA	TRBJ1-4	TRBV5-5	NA	CASSFWGGTNEKLFF	TGTGCCAGCAGCTTTTGGGGGGGAACTAATGAAAAACTGTTTTTT
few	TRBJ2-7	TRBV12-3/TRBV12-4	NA	CASGGLSSYEQYF	TGTGCCAGCGGCGGACTAAGCTCCTACGAGCAGTACTTC
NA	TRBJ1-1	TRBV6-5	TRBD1	CASRPRVSTGGLNTEAFF	TGTGCCAGCAGGCCTCGGGTGTCGACAGGGGGTCTGAACACTGAAGCTTTCTTT
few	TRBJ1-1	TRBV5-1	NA	CASSFPGGNTEAFF	TGCGCCAGCAGCTTTCCGGGCGGGAACACTGAAGCTTTCTTT
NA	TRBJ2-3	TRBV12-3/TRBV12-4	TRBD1	CASRKTGAMGTDTQYF	TGTGCCAGCAGGAAGACAGGGGCAATGGGCACAGATACGCAGTATTTT
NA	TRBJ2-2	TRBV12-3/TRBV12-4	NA	CASSSRQLGELFF	TGTGCCAGCAGCTCAAGACAGCTCGGGGAGCTGTTTTTT
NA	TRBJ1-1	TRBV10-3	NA	CAISGQRNTEAFF	TGTGCCATCAGTGGGCAGAGGAACACTGAAGCTTTCTTT
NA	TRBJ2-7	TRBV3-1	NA	CASSQGSRSYEQYF	TGTGCCAGCAGCCAAGGTAGCCGTTCCTACGAGCAGTACTTC
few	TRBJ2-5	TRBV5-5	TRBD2	CASSSHRGAGGGETQYF	TGTGCCAGCAGCTCCCACCGGGGAGCGGGGGGAGGGGAGACCCAGTACTTC
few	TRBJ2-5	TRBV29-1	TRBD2	CSVEEFRAGVLQETQYF	TGCAGCGTTGAGGAGTTTAGGGCGGGGGTACTGCAAGAGACCCAGTACTTC
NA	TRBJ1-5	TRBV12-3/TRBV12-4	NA	CASSWATGEDQPQHF	TGTGCCAGCAGTTGGGCGACAGGAGAGGATCAGCCCCAGCATTTT
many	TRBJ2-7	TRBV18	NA	CASSLQQEYEQYF	TGTGCCAGCTCACTCCAACAAGAATACGAGCAGTACTTC